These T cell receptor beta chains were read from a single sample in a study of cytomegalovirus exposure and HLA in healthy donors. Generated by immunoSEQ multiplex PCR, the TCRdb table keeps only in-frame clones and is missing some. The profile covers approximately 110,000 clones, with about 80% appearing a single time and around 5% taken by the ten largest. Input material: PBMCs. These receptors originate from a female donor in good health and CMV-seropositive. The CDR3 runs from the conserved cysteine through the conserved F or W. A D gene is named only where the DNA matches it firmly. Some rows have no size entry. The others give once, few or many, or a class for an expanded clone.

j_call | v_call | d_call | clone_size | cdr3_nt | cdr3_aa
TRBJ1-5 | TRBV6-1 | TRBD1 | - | TGTGCCAGCAGTGACCGGGACAGGGGGCTTCAGCCCCAGCATTTT | CASSDRDRGLQPQHF
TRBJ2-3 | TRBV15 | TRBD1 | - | TGTGCCACCAGCAGGGACAGGGGCATAGGAGGAGCAGATACGCAGTATTTT | CATSRDRGIGGADTQYF
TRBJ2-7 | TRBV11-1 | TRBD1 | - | TGTGCCAGCAGTCCAAGGGGGCCCGGGAAGCAGTACTTC | CASSPRGPGKQYF
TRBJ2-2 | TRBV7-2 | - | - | TGTGCCAGCAGCTTGATGGGTAGCGGTACCGGGGAGCTGTTTTTT | CASSLMGSGTGELFF
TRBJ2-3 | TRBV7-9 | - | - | TGTGCCAGCAGCCCCAGTGGGACATATAGCACAGATACGCAGTATTTT | CASSPSGTYSTDTQYF
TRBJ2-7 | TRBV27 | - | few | TGTGCCAGCACCTCCGGCGACAGTTACGAGCAGTACTTC | CASTSGDSYEQYF
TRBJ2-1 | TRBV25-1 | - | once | TGTGCCAGCAGTGGAAGTCCAGGGCGCGGCTCCTACAATGAGCAGTTCTTC | CASSGSPGRGSYNEQFF
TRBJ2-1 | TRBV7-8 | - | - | TGTGCCAGCAGCTTAGCGTCTCTGGTACTAGCTGCCCACAATGAGCAGTTCTTC | CASSLASLVLAAHNEQFF
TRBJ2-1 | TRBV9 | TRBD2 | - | TGTGCCAGCAGCGTCCCGACTAGCGGCAATGAGCAGTTCTTC | CASSVPTSGNEQFF
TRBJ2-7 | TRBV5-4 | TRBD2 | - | TGTGCCAGCAGCTTGAGGCGGGAGCCATACGAGCAGTACTTC | CASSLRREPYEQYF
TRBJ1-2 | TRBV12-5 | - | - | TGTGCTAGTGGGCACACCTCCTATGGCTACACCTTC | CASGHTSYGYTF
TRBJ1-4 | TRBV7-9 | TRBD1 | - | TGTGCCAGCAGCTTAGATGTGACAGGGGAAAAACTGTTTTTT | CASSLDVTGEKLFF
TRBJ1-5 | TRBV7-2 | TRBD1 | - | TGTGCCAGCAGCTCTACAGGGGGTATTCAGCCCCAGCATTTT | CASSSTGGIQPQHF
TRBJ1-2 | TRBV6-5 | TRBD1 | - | TGTGCCAGCAGTTACGTCGGACAGGGGGTCTATGGCTACACCTTC | CASSYVGQGVYGYTF
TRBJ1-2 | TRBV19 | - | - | TGTGCCAGTAGTATCCAGACTTCTAACTATGGCTACACCTTC | CASSIQTSNYGYTF
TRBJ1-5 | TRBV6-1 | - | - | TGTGCCAGCAGTGAAGTGGGCCAGCCCCAGCATTTT | CASSEVGQPQHF
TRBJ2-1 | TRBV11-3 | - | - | TGTGCCAGCAGCTCACAGGGGGGGTTGGGTGAGCAGTTCTTC | CASSSQGGLGEQFF
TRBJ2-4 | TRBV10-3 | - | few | TGTGCCATCAGTGATACGGGAGTAGAAAACATTCAGTACTTC | CAISDTGVENIQYF
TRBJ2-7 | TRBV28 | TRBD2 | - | TGTGCCAGCACACTAGCGGGAGATCGCGAGCAGTACTTC | CASTLAGDREQYF
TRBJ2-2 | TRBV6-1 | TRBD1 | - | TGTGCCAGCAGTGGACAGGGGGGGTTTTACACCGGGGAGCTGTTTTTT | CASSGQGGFYTGELFF
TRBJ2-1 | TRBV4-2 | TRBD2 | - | TGTGCCAGCAGCCAAGCCGCCGGGACTAGCGGGAAAGATGAGCAGTTCTTC | CASSQAAGTSGKDEQFF
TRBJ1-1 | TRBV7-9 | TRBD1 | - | TGTGCCAGCAGCTCCGGGACAGGGGTGGACACTGAAGCTTTCTTT | CASSSGTGVDTEAFF
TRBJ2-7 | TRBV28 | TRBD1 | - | TGTGCCAGCACCTCACAGGGGAGCCACGAGCAGTACTTC | CASTSQGSHEQYF
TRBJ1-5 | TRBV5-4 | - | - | TGTGCCAGCAGCCTCTCCGGGGGGGCTAGCAATCAGCCCCAGCATTTT | CASSLSGGASNQPQHF
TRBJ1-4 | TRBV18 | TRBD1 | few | TGTGCCAGCTCACCGGGACAGTATAATGAAAAACTGTTTTTT | CASSPGQYNEKLFF
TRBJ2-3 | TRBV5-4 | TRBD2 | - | TGTGCCAGCAGCTTGAGCGGGGGTGGACTAGGGGATACGCAGTATTTT | CASSLSGGGLGDTQYF
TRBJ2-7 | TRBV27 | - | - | TGTGCCAGCAGGAAGACTGAGAACTACGAGCAGTACTTC | CASRKTENYEQYF
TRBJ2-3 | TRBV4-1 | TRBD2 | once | TGCGCCAGCAGCAGATTAGCGGGGACAGATACGCAGTATTTT | CASSRLAGTDTQYF
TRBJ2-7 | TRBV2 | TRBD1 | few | TGTGCCAGCAGCCCAGGGACAGTCTCAAGGCACGAGCAGTACTTC | CASSPGTVSRHEQYF
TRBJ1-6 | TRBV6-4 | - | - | TGTGCCAGCAGTGAGGGGACACGTAATTCACCCCTCCACTTT | CASSEGTRNSPLHF
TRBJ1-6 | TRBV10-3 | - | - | TGTGCCATCAGTGATAAGGCCTCTAGGTCACCCCTCCACTTT | CAISDKASRSPLHF
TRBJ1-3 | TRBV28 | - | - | TGTGCCAGCAGTTTAAAAACAGTGACTGGAAACACCATATATTTT | CASSLKTVTGNTIYF
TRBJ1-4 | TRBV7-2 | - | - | TGTGCCAGCAGCTCCCAGATCCGCGGTGAAAAACTGTTTTTT | CASSSQIRGEKLFF
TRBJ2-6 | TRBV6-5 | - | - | TGTGCCAGCAGGCCCCAGGGGACTGGGGCCAACGTCCTGACTTTC | CASRPQGTGANVLTF
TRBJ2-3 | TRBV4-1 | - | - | TGCGCCAGCAGCCCTGGCTTTTGGGGGGGCACAGATACGCAGTATTTT | CASSPGFWGGTDTQYF
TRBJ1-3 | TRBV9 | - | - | TGTGCCAGCAGCGTAGAGGCGGGGACCATATATTTT | CASSVEAGTIYF
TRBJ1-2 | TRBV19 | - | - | TGTGCCAGTCAACCATTGGGGGAGGGGAACTATGGCTACACCTTC | CASQPLGEGNYGYTF
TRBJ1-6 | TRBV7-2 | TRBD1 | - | TGTGCCAGCAGCTTAGCGGGACAGGGGGCTGGCTCACCCCTCCACTTT | CASSLAGQGAGSPLHF
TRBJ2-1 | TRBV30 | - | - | TGTGCCTGGAGTTGGAACCAAGGGAGTGTAAATGAGCAGTTCTTC | CAWSWNQGSVNEQFF
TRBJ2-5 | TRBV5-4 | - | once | TGTGCCAGCAGCAATCGGACTGGTGCACAAGAGACCCAGTACTTC | CASSNRTGAQETQYF
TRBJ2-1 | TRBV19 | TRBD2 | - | TGTGCCAGCCGACTAGCGGGGGCGTTCAATGAGCAGTTCTTC | CASRLAGAFNEQFF
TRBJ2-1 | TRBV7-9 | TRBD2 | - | TGTGCCAGCAGGCCAGCGGGAGGACCATACAATGAGCAGTTCTTC | CASRPAGGPYNEQFF
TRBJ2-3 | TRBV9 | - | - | TGTGCCAGCAGCGTCAGTACGAGCACAGATACGCAGTATTTT | CASSVSTSTDTQYF
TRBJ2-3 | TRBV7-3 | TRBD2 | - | TGTGCCAGCAGCTACATAGCGGGGGGAACGCAGTATTTT | CASSYIAGGTQYF
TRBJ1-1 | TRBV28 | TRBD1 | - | TGTGCCAGCAGTTTATATACAGGGGGGGGATTGAACACTGAAGCTTTCTTT | CASSLYTGGGLNTEAFF
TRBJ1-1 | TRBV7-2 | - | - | TGTGCCAGCAGCTTACGGGCTGAAGCTTTCTTT | CASSLRAEAFF
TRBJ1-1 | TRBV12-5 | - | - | TGTGCTAGTGGTCTCTCGACAGGACTGAGCACTGAAGCTTTCTTT | CASGLSTGLSTEAFF
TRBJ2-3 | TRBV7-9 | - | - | TGTGCCAGCAGCTTAGAGGTATCAGGACGGGGAAGCACAGATACGCAGTATTTT | CASSLEVSGRGSTDTQYF
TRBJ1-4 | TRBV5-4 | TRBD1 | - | TGTGCCAGCAGCATACCGGGACAGGGATATGAAAAACTGTTTTTT | CASSIPGQGYEKLFF
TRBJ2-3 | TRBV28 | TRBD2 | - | TGTGCCAGCAGTTTTAGCGGGAGTGGGCCAGATACGCAGTATTTT | CASSFSGSGPDTQYF
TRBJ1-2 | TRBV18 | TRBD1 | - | TGTGCCAGCTCACCACCCCCTCCCCGACAGGGAGACTATGGCTACACCTTC | CASSPPPPRQGDYGYTF
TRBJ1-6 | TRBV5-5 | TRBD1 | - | TGTGCCAGCAGAAACAGGGGTTTTATCGATTCACCCCTCCACTTT | CASRNRGFIDSPLHF
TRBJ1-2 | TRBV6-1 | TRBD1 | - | TGTGCCAGCAGTGAAGCGGTCAGGGGGCGGAACTATGGCTACACCTTC | CASSEAVRGRNYGYTF
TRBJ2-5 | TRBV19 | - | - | TGTGCCAGTAGTATTCAATACCAAGAGACCCAGTACTTC | CASSIQYQETQYF
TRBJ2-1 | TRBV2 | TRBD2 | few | TGTGCCAGCACCGGGACTAGTTGGTTTGAGCAGTTCTTC | CASTGTSWFEQFF
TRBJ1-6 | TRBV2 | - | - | TGTGCCAGCAGTGAACAGCAGGGTCGTAGTTCACCCCTCCACTTT | CASSEQQGRSSPLHF
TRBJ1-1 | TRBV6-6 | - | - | TGTGCCAGCAAAGTGGACAGCCATCGGACTGAAGCTTTCTTT | CASKVDSHRTEAFF
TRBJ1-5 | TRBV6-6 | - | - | TGTGCCAGCAGTTACTCGGGGCAGCATAGCAATCAGCCCCAGCATTTT | CASSYSGQHSNQPQHF
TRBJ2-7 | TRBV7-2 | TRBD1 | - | TGTGCCAGCAGCTTAGCAGGGGGCGAAGCCTACGAGCAGTACTTC | CASSLAGGEAYEQYF
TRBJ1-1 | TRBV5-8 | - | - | TGTGCCAGCGGGCTCCCCGTGCGGACTATCACTGAAGCTTTCTTT | CASGLPVRTITEAFF